These 7 T cell receptor beta chains originate from one sample sequenced in a study of shared clonotypes between healthy human individuals. Measured with immunoSEQ multiplex PCR; TCRdb has only the in-frame clones, and not every one. The table lists about 2 million clones, 95% of them singletons, with 0.1% to 0.15% in the top ten. The specimen was naive CD4+ T cells sorted from blood. Subset in this sample: CD45RA+ positively selected. The receptors here all came from a man aged 18 to 35 in good health.

V usage is TRBV10-3 and J usage is TRBJ2-3, with a weak D call TRBD2 (5 bases). CDR1 ENHRY and CDR2 SYGVKD come from the germline V gene. V was clipped by 5 bases and J by 0 bases, with 9 bases between them. CDR3 size: 14 residues. The CDR3 coding sequence is TGTGCCATCAGTAGCGGTGCTAGCACAGATACGCAGTATTTT. The encoded protein is CAISSGASTDTQYF.

CDR3 DNA: TGCGCCAGCAGCCAAGTGGAGGTGGCTAATGAAAAACTGTTTTTT. Amino acid sequence: CASSQVEVANEKLFF. The chain employs TRBV4-1 and TRBJ1-4; D is ambiguous. The CDR3 is made up of 15 amino acids. Trimming removed 1 base at V and 3 bases at J, with 9 bases between. The V gene's germline CDR1 is MGHRA and CDR2 YSYEKL.

The V and J genes are TRBV10-3 and TRBJ1-5; D remains ambiguous. CDR3 length: 14 residues. From germline, CDR1 is ENHRY and CDR2 SYGVKD. V lost 3 bases and J lost 8, with 14 bases in between. The CDR3 bases are TGTGCCATCAGTGAAGGCCCACCAGAGGAGCCCCAGCATTTT. Translating gives CAISEGPPEEPQHF.

The chain has TRBV30 and TRBJ1-4; D not resolved. Germline-derived CDR1 and CDR2 are GTSNPN and SVGIG (reference sequence). The CDR3 extends over 12 amino acids. Trimming took off 2 bases at V and 4 bases at J, with 5 bases between the two ends. The chain's CDR3 is CAWSRHNEKLFF. For the CDR3, the DNA is TGTGCCTGGAGTAGGCATAATGAAAAACTGTTTTTT.

Concerning this clone: Within the sample, other DNA sequences also encode this same CDR3. The chain links TRBV28 to TRBJ1-3; TRBD1 matches at 9 bases. CDR3 length: 15 residues. V trimming: 5 bases; J trimming: 4 bases; junction bases outside the gene matches: 6. Germline V gene data show CDR1 as MDHEN and CDR2 as SYDVKM. Written as DNA, the CDR3 is TGTGCCAGCAGTCTACAGGGGGCTGGCGGAAACACCATATATTTT. Translation gives CASSLQGAGGNTIYF.

The J gene is TRBJ2-5, the V gene TRBV15, with TRBD2 identical over 9 bases. Germline V gene lookup returns CDR1 LNHNV and CDR2 YYDKDF (reference sequence). Unmatched junction bases numbered 12, after V lost 0 bases and J lost 1 base. CDR3 length: 19 amino acids. The CDR3 spells CATSRDSGSTSGAQETQYF. CDR3 nucleotides: TGTGCCACCAGCAGAGATAGCGGGAGCACGTCCGGGGCCCAAGAGACCCAGTACTTC. Based on the CDR3 plus reference TRBV15 and TRBJ2-5, the full variable domain is DAMVIQNPRYQVTQFGKPVTLSCSQTLNHNVMYWYQQKSSQAPKLLFHYYDKDFNNEADTPDNFQSRRPNTSFCFLDIRSPGLGDTAMYLCATSRDSGSTSGAQETQYFGPGTRLLVL.

CDR3 bases: TGTGCCAGCTCACCAAGCGCGATTGAGCAGTTCTTC. Translated: CASSPSAIEQFF. This sequence joins TRBV18 and TRBJ2-1; no definite D call. V shed 2 bases and J shed 9 bases, with 8 bases lying between them. The CDR3 contains 12 residues. Germline-derived CDR1 and CDR2 are KGHSH and LQKENI.